This entry lists 10 T cell receptor beta chains sequenced from one sample in a study of cytomegalovirus exposure and HLA in healthy donors (dated by TCRdb to 2017 to 2019). Receptor libraries were prepared by the immunoSEQ multiplex PCR assay. Held by TCRdb, this immuneACCESS table contains in-frame sequences only and omits some clones. Under half of the omission traces to an unresolved V gene where checked; the cause of the rest is unknown. The sample yields some 220,000 clones; 75% to 95% were counted once. Approximately 0.99% of the sample goes to the ten largest clones. Material: PBMCs. The receptors here all came from a woman aged 18-35 years in good health and CMV-seronegative.

The chain recombines TRBV27 with TRBJ2-3; D gene unclear. Trimming cost V 9 bases and J 7 bases, with 8 bases left between them. The CDR3 has 10 amino acids. In germline, CDR1 is MNHEY, CDR2 SMNVEV (reference sequence). The CDR3 here is CARAPHTQYF. The CDR3 DNA follows: TGTGCCAGGGCCCCGCATACGCAGTATTTT.

DNA of the CDR3: TGTGCCAGCAGCCTACCAGGGGCGAACACCGGGGAGCTGTTTTTT. Its protein is CASSLPGANTGELFF. This chain uses TRBV28 with TRBJ2-2, with a possible D match to TRBD1 (6 bases). CDR3 size: 15 residues. V gave up 6 bases and J gave up 0 bases, with 11 bases separating them. Germline CDR1 MDHEN, CDR2 SYDVKM.

This clone was picked up one time. The chain uses TRBV6-6 and TRBJ2-1, with TRBD1 identical over 7 bases. With V trimmed by 7 bases and J by 5 bases, 5 bases remained unmatched. The germline V gene encodes CDR1 MNHNY and CDR2 SVGAGI (reference sequence). This CDR3 region has 13 residues. CDR3 coding DNA: TGTGCCAGCAACAGACAGGGAAACAATGAGCAGTTCTTC. Its protein is CASNRQGNNEQFF.

This clone appeared a single time. The rearrangement uses TRBV7-2 and TRBJ2-2; D is uncertain. V dropped 5 bases and J dropped 2 bases, with 9 bases sitting between them. Germline CDR1 SGHTA, CDR2 FQGNSA. This CDR3 is built from 14 residues. CDR3 DNA: TGTGCCAGCAGCGCCCAGTTAAACACCGGGGAGCTGTTTTTT. Protein sequence: CASSAQLNTGELFF.

The genes are TRBV11-2 and TRBJ1-1, with D perhaps matching TRBD1 (6 bases). CDR3 length: 15 amino acids. CDR1 SGHAT and CDR2 FQNNGV come from the germline V gene. V was clipped by 5 bases and J by 3 bases, with 16 bases between them. DNA for the CDR3: TGTGCCAGCAGCGACCGATCCAGGGGACACACTGAAGCTTTCTTT. This codes for CASSDRSRGHTEAFF.

V gene TRBV25-1 combines with J gene TRBJ2-2, with TRBD2 identical over 7 bases. V trimming: 1 base; J trimming: 5 bases; junction bases outside the gene matches: 7. CDR1 is MGHDK and CDR2 is SYGVNS in the germline V gene. CDR3 length equals 16 residues. This CDR3 reads CASSEFGGRGTGELFF. The CDR3 nucleotides read TGTGCCAGCAGTGAATTTGGCGGGAGAGGAACCGGGGAGCTGTTTTTT.

Here the CDR3 DNA reads TGCGCCAGTGAGCTGAACACTGAAGCTTTCTTT. Protein sequence: CASELNTEAFF. The rearrangement uses TRBV10-2 and TRBJ1-1; D is uncertain. Looked up from germline, CDR1 is WSHSY and CDR2 is SAAADI. This CDR3 spans 11 amino acids. Trimming removed 9 bases from V and 0 bases from J, with 5 bases in between.

V is TRBV30 and J is TRBJ1-2; 7 nucleotides agree with TRBD1. The CDR3 is made up of 12 amino acids. Germline-derived CDR1 and CDR2 are GTSNPN and SVGIG (reference sequence). Losses at the gene ends were 8 bases for V and 4 bases for J; bases not matched to a gene: 7. In DNA form, the CDR3 reads TGTGCCGGTGAACAGGGGAGCTATGGCTACACCTTC. Amino acids: CAGEQGSYGYTF. The full variable domain, rest sourced from reference TRBV30 and TRBJ1-2, is SQTIHQWPATLVQPVGSPLSLECTVEGTSNPNLYWYRQAAGRGLQLLFYSVGIGQISSEVPQNLSASRPQDRQFILSSKKLLLSDSGFYLCAGEQGSYGYTFGSGTRLTVV.

The chain links TRBV4-1 to TRBJ1-3; no clear D. The CDR3 contains 13 residues. V shed 4 bases and J shed 4 bases, with 8 bases lying between them. Germline loops: CDR1 MGHRA, CDR2 YSYEKL. The CDR3 here is CASSPSLGNTIYF. The CDR3 region has the DNA TGCGCCAGCAGCCCTAGCCTGGGAAACACCATATATTTT.

The V call is TRBV19, the J call TRBJ2-4, with 7 bases identical to TRBD1. CDR3 length: 14 residues. V trimming: 5 bases; J trimming: 7 bases; junction bases outside the gene matches: 8. Per germline, CDR1 LNHDA and CDR2 SQIVND (reference sequence). CDR3 coding DNA: TGTGCCAGTAGTTCCCGGGACAGTGTGAACATTCAGTACTTC. Translated: CASSSRDSVNIQYF.